This record covers a single T cell receptor (beta chain). The target antigen is unknown. V was clipped by 5 bases and J by 7 bases; unmatched bases: 7. This CDR3 is 13 amino acids long. Germline V gene data show CDR1 as SGHAT and CDR2 as FQNNGV. Measured with immunoSEQ multiplex PCR; TCRdb has only the in-frame clones, and not every one. The data show 100,000 to 150,000 clones, 89% seen once. The data were taken from a study of cytomegalovirus exposure and HLA in healthy donors. Turning to the study itself: The roughly 700 first-cohort repertoires shared a platform with the roughly 120 validation repertoires, as reported in a later analysis.

Study results and caveats: In vitro, a few CMV-associated chains proved specific for CMV antigens. Rare sequences made up most TCRs, while some public TCRs were found in many donors. According to the study, around 160 TCR beta chains were cytomegalovirus-associated.

The sequence came from a woman between 18 and 29 years old in good health and CMV-seronegative. The chain employs TRBV11-2 and TRBJ1-1; TRBD1 agrees at 7 bases. Sequencing was carried out using PBMCs. The CDR3 loop is CASSAQQGLEAFF. The CDR3, as DNA: TGTGCCAGCAGCGCCCAACAGGGGCTTGAAGCTTTCTTT.